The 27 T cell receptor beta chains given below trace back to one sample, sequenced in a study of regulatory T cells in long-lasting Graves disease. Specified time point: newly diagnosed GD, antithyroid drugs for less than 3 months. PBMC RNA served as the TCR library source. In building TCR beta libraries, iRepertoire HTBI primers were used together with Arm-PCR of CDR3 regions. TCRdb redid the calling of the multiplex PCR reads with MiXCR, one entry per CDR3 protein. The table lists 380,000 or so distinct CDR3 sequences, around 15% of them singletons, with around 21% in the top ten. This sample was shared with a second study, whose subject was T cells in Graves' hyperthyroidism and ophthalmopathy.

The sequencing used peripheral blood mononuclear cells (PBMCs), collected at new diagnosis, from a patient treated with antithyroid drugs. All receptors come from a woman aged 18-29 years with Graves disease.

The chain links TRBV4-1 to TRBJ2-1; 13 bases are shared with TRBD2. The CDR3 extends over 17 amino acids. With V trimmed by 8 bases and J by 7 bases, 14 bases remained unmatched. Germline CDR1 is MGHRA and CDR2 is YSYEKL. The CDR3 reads CASRGPGLAGHRNEQFF. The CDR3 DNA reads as TGCGCCAGCCGCGGGCCGGGACTAGCGGGGCATCGGAATGAGCAGTTCTTC.

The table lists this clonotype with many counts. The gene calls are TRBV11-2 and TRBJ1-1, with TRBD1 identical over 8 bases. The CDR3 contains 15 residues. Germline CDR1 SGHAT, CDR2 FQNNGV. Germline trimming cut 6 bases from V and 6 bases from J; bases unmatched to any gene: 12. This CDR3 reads CASSPRTGFLSEAFF. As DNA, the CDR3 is TGTGCCAGCAGTCCTAGGACAGGGTTCTTGTCTGAAGCTTTCTTT.

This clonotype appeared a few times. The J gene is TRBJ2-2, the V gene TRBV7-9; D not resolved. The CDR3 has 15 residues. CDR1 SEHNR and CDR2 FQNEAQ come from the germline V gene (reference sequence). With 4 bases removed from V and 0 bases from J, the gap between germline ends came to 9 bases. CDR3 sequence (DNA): TGTGCCAGCAGCTGGGCGGATACGAACACCGGGGAGCTGTTTTTT. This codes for CASSWADTNTGELFF.

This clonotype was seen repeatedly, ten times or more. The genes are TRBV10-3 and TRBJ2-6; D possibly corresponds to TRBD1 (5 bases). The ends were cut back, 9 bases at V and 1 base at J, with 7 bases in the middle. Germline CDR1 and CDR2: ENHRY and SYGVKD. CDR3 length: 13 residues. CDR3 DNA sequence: TGTGCCATGGGGCGGTCTGGGGCCAACGTCCTGACTTTC. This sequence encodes CAMGRSGANVLTF.

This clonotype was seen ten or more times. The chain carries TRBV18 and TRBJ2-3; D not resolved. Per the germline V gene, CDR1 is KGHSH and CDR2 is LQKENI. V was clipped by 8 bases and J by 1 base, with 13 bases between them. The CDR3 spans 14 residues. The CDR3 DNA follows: TGTGCCAGCAGCCCGAGTGGGGGCACAGATACGCAGTATTTT. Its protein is CASSPSGGTDTQYF.

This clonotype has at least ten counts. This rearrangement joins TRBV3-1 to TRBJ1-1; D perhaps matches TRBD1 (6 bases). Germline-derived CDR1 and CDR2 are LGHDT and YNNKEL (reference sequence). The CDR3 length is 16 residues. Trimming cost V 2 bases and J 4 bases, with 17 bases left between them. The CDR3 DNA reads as TGTGCCAGCAGCCAATGGGGGGGCGCGGGCGGCACTGAAGCTTTCTTT. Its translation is CASSQWGGAGGTEAFF.

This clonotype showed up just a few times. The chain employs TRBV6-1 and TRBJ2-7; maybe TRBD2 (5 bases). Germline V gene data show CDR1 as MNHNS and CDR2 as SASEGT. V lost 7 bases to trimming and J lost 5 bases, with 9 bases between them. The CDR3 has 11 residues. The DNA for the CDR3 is TGTGCCAGCAAAAAGGAGGACGAGCAGTACTTC. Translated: CASKKEDEQYF.

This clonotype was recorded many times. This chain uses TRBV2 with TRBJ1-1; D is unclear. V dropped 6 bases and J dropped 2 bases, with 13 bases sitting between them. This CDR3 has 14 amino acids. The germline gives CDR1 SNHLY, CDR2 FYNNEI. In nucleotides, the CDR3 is TGTGCCAGCAGGTGGACCGGTCGAAACACTGAAGCTTTCTTT. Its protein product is CASRWTGRNTEAFF.

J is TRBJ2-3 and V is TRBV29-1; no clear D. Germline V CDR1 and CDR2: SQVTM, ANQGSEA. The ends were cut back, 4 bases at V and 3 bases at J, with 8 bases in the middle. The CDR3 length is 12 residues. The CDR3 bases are TGCAGCGTTGTTGTGTTGACAGATACGCAGTATTTT. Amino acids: CSVVVLTDTQYF.

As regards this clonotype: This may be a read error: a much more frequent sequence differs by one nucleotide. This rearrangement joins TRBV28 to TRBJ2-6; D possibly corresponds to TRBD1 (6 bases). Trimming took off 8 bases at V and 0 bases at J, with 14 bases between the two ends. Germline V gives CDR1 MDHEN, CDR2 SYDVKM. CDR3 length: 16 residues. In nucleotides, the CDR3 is TGTGCCAGCTCGGGGCAGGGGTTCTCTGGGGCCAACGTCCTGACTTTC. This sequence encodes CASSGQGFSGANVLTF.

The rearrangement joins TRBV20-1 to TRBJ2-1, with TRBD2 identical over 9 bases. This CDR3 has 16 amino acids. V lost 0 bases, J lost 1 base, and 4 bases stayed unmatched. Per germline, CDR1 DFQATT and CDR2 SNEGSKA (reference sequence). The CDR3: CSARDRAGGSYNEQFF. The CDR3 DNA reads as TGCAGTGCTAGAGATCGAGCGGGAGGTTCCTACAATGAGCAGTTCTTC.

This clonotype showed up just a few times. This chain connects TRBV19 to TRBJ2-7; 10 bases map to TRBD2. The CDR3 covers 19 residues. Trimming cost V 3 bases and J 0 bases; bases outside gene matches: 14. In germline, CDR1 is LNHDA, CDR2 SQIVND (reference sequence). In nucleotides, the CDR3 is TGTGCCAGTAGTATCCGGACTAGCGGAGTTAATCCTCTCTCCTACGAGCAGTACTTC. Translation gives CASSIRTSGVNPLSYEQYF.

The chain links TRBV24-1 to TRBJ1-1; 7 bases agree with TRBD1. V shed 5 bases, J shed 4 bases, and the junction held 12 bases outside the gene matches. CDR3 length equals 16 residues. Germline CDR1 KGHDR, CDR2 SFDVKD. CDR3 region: CATSVRARGPGTEAFF. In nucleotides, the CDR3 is TGTGCCACCAGTGTCCGGGCGAGGGGGCCGGGCACTGAAGCTTTCTTT.

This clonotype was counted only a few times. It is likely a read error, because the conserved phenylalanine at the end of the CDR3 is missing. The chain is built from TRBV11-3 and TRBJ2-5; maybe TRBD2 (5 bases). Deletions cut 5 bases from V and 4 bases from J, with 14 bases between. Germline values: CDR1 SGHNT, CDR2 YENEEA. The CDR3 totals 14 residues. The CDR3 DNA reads TGTGCCAGCAGCCCTACTAGAGGCGGAGAGACCCAGTACTCC. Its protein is CASSPTRGGETQYS.

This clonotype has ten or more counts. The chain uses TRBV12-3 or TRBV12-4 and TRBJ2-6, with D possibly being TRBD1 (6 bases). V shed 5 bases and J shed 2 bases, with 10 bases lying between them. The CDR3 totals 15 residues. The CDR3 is CASSPHRAGANVLTF. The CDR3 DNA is TGTGCCAGCAGTCCACACAGGGCTGGGGCCAACGTCCTGACTTTC.

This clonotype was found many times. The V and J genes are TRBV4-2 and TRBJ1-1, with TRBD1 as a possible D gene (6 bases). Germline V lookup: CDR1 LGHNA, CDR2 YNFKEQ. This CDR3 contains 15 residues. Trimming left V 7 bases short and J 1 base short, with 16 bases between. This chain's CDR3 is CASKRAGGENTEAFF. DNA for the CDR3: TGTGCCAGCAAGAGGGCGGGGGGCGAGAACACTGAAGCTTTCTTT.

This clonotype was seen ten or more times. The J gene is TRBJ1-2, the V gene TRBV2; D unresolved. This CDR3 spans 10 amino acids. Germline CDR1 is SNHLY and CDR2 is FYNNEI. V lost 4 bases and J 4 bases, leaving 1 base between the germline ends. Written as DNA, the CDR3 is TGTGCCAGCAGTGTCTATGGCTACACCTTC. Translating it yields CASSVYGYTF.

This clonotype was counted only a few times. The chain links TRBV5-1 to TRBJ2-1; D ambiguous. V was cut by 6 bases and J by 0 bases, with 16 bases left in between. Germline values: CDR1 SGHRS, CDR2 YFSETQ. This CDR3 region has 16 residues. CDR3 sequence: CASKYSAGSSYNEQFF. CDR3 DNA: TGCGCCAGCAAATATTCGGCAGGATCCTCCTACAATGAGCAGTTCTTC.

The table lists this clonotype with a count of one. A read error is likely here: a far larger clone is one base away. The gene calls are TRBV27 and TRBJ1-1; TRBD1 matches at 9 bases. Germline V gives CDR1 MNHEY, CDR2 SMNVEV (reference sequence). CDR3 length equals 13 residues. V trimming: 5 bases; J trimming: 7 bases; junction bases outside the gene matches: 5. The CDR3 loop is CASSRTGAIEAFF. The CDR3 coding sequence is TGTGCCAGCAGTAGGACAGGGGCGATTGAAGCTTTCTTT.

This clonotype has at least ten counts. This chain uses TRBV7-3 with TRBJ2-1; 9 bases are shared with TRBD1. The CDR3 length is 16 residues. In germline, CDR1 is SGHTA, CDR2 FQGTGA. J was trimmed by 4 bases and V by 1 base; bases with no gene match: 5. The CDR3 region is CASSLRAGTGYNEQFF. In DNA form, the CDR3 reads TGTGCCAGCAGCTTAAGGGCCGGGACAGGGTACAATGAGCAGTTCTTC.

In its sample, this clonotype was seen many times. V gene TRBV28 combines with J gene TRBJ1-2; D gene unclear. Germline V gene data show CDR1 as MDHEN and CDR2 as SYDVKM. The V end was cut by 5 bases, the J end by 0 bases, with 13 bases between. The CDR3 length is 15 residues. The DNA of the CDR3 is TGTGCCAGCAGTACTCCCGTCCGGACTAACTATGGCTACACCTTC. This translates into CASSTPVRTNYGYTF.

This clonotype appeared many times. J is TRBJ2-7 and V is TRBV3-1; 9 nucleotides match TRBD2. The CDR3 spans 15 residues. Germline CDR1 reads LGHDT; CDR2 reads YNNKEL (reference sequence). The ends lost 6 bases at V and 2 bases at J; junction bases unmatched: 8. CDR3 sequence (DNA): TGTGCCAGCAGACCTATGGCGGGAGGGGCCTACGAGCAGTACTTC. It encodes CASRPMAGGAYEQYF.

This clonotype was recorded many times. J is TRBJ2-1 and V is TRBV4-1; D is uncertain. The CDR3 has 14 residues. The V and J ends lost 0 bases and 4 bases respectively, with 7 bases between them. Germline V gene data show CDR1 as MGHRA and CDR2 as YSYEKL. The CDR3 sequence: CASSQDRAYNEQFF. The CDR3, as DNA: TGCGCCAGCAGCCAAGATCGAGCATACAATGAGCAGTTCTTC.

The CDR3 region has the DNA TGTGCCAGCAGCCAAGATCTCGGGGCTAGCGGGAGGGGGGCGCAGTATTTT. This codes for CASSQDLGASGRGAQYF. V usage is TRBV4-2 and J usage is TRBJ2-7; 12 bases fit TRBD2. The DNA end favors TRBJ2-3, so the J call may be wrong. CDR1 and CDR2 from the germline V gene are LGHNA and YNFKEQ. CDR3 length: 17 amino acids.

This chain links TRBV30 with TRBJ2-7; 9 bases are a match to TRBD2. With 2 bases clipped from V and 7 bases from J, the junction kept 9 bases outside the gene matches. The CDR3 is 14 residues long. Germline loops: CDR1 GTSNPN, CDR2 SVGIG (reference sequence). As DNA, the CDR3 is TGTGCCTGGAGTATGGCTAGCGGGGCGGGAGAGCAGTACTTC. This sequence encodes CAWSMASGAGEQYF.

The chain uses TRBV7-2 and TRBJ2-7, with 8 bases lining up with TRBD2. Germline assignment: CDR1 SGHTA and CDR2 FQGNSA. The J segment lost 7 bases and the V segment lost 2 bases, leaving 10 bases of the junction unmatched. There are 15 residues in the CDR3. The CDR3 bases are TGTGCCAGCAGCTTATCGGGAGGGGCATCCTGGGAGCAGTACTTC. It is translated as CASSLSGGASWEQYF.

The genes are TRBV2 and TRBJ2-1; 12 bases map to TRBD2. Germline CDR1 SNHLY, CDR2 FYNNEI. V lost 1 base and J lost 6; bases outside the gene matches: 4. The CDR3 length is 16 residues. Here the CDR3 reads CASSEGLAGGPNEQFF. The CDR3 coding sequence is TGTGCCAGCAGTGAAGGGCTAGCGGGGGGGCCCAATGAGCAGTTCTTC. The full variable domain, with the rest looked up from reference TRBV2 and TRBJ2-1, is EPEVTQTPSHQVTQMGQEVILRCVPISNHLYFYWYRQILGQKVEFLVSFYNNEISEKSEIFDDQFSVERPDGSNFTLKIRSTKLEDSAMYFCASSEGLAGGPNEQFFGPGTRLTVL.